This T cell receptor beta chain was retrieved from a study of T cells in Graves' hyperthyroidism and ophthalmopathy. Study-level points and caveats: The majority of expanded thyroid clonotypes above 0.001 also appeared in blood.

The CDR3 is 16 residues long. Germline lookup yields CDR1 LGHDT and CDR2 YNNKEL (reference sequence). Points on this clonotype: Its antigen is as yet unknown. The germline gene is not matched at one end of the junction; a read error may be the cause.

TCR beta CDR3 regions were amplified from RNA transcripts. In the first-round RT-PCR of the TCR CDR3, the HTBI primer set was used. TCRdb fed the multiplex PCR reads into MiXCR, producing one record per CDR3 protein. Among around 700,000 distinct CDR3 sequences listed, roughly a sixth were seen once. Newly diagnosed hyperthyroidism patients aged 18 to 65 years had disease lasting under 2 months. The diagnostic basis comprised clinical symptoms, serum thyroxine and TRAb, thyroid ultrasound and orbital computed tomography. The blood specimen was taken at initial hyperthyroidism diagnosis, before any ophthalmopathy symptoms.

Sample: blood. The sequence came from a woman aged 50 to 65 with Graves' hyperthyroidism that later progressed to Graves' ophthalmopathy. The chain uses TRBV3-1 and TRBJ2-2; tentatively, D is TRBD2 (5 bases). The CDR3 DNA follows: TGTGCCAGCAGCCAAGCTAAGCGGTACAACACCGGGGAGCTGGTTTTT. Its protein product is CASSQAKRYNTGELVF.